The 18 T cell receptor beta chains in this list originate from one sample, sequenced in a study of blood T cell repertoires in COVID-19. The repertoire was sequenced with immunoSEQ multiplex PCR; TCRdb's copy has only in-frame clones and lacks some. The sample includes hundreds of thousands of clones, 85% to 90% of them seen just once. Sequences were obtained from peripheral blood. The receptors stem from a man in his late teens or twenties with COVID-19, enrolled during active disease.

The CDR3 protein is CASRHRGGNTEAFF. In DNA, the CDR3 is TGTGCCAGCAGACATAGGGGGGGAAACACTGAAGCTTTCTTT. The V and J genes are TRBV11-2 and TRBJ1-1, with D possibly matching TRBD1 (6 bases). The CDR3 has 14 amino acids. V lost 6 bases and J 2 bases, leaving 13 bases between the germline ends. Germline V gives CDR1 SGHAT, CDR2 FQNNGV.

The chain combines TRBV7-9 with TRBJ2-7; TRBD1 is a possible D gene (6 bases). CDR3 length equals 14 residues. CDR1 is SEHNR, CDR2 FQNEAQ, per germline (reference sequence). Trimming left V 5 bases short and J 3 bases short, with 14 bases between. The DNA of the CDR3 is TGTGCCAGCAGCCTCGGGACACCTTTCTACGAGCAGTACTTC. Its protein is CASSLGTPFYEQYF.

The rearrangement uses TRBV6-5 and TRBJ2-7; TRBD1 aligns across 11 bases. The CDR3 is made up of 15 amino acids. The junction had 7 bases not matched to a gene; V was cut back by 6 bases and J by 3 bases. Germline lookup yields CDR1 MNHEY and CDR2 SVGAGI. The DNA of the CDR3 is TGTGCCAGCAGCTTTGCCGGGACAGGGGGCTACGAGCAGTACTTC. Protein: CASSFAGTGGYEQYF.

The rearrangement links TRBV19 to TRBJ1-2; TRBD1 matches at 7 bases. The germline CDR1 and CDR2 sequences are LNHDA and SQIVND (reference sequence). Trimming removed 6 bases from V and 3 bases from J; junction bases left unmatched: 7. CDR3 length: 14 residues. Here the CDR3 reads CASRPTGVHYGYTF. In DNA form, the CDR3 reads TGTGCCAGTAGGCCTACAGGGGTCCACTATGGCTACACCTTC. The full variable domain, completed using reference TRBV19 and TRBJ1-2, is DGGITQSPKYLFRKEGQNVTLSCEQNLNHDAMYWYRQDPGQGLRLIYYSQIVNDFQKGDIAEGYSVSREKKESFPLTVTSAQKNPTAFYLCASRPTGVHYGYTFGSGTRLTVV.

J is TRBJ2-3 and V is TRBV7-2; TRBD1 matches 7 bases. The junction had 13 bases not matched to a gene; V was cut back by 4 bases and J by 9 bases. The CDR3 is 15 residues long. Germline CDR1 reads SGHTA; CDR2 reads FQGNSA. The CDR3 loop reads CASSSRQYRGSTQYF. Here the CDR3 DNA reads TGTGCCAGCAGCTCGCGCCAGTACAGGGGATCCACGCAGTATTTT.

The chain has TRBV24-1 and TRBJ2-2, with 8 bases aligning to TRBD1. J was trimmed by 4 bases and V by 5 bases; bases with no gene match: 14. CDR3 length: 18 residues. Germline assignment: CDR1 KGHDR and CDR2 SFDVKD. CDR3 bases: TGTGCCACCAGTGGCAGACAGGGGCTGAAAGGAGGCACCGGGGAGCTGTTTTTT. This translates into CATSGRQGLKGGTGELFF.

The chain employs TRBV19 and TRBJ2-7; TRBD1 aligns across 9 bases. Losses at the gene ends were 3 bases for V and 2 bases for J; bases not matched to a gene: 11. Germline V CDR1 and CDR2: LNHDA, SQIVND (reference sequence). The CDR3 contains 17 residues. The CDR3 sequence is CASSIGPPGQGPYEQYF. CDR3 coding DNA: TGTGCCAGTAGTATTGGGCCCCCGGGACAGGGACCCTACGAGCAGTACTTC.

The rearrangement uses TRBV11-2 and TRBJ2-1; maybe TRBD2 (5 bases). In germline, CDR1 is SGHAT, CDR2 FQNNGV. V shed 3 bases and J shed 3 bases, with 9 bases lying between them. The CDR3 length is 14 residues. CDR3 coding DNA: TGTGCCAGCAGCTTCCTCGAGGGCTACAATGAGCAGTTCTTC. Amino acid sequence: CASSFLEGYNEQFF.

This clone was counted a single time. The V call is TRBV5-8, the J call TRBJ2-3; the D is unclear. The CDR3 contains 11 residues. Germline-derived CDR1 and CDR2 are SGHTS and YDEGEE. Between the trimmed V and J ends, which lost 7 bases and 8 bases, there was a span of 11 bases. CDR3 sequence: CASVLRVTQYF. The CDR3 DNA reads as TGTGCCAGCGTACTCCGGGTTACGCAGTATTTT.

The CDR3 DNA follows: TGTGCCAGCAGCCAAGCGTTCTCCTACGAGCAGTACTTC. Amino acids: CASSQAFSYEQYF. The chain employs TRBV3-1 (or the pseudogene TRBV3-2) and TRBJ2-7; no definite D call. V gave up 1 base and J gave up 0 bases, with 4 bases separating them. Germline assignment: CDR1 LGHDT and CDR2 YNNKEL (reference sequence). The length of the CDR3 is 13 residues.

This clone was seen just once. V is TRBV29-1 and J is TRBJ2-1; no reliable D call. The CDR3 is 11 residues long. Germline CDR1 reads SQVTM; CDR2 reads ANQGSEA. Trimming took 0 bases from V and 10 from J, leaving 7 bases between them. The CDR3 region has the DNA TGCAGCGTTGAAGATCAACAGGAGCAGTTCTTC. It encodes CSVEDQQEQFF.

J is TRBJ1-1 and V is TRBV10-2; 9 nucleotides match TRBD1. The CDR3 totals 15 residues. Per the germline V gene, CDR1 is WSHSY and CDR2 is SAAADI. V was pared by 4 bases and J by 0 bases, with 3 bases of the junction left unmatched. The CDR3 reads CASSGGQGLNTEAFF. In DNA, the CDR3 is TGCGCCAGCAGTGGGGGACAGGGCCTGAACACTGAAGCTTTCTTT.

The chain uses TRBV29-1 and TRBJ2-7; 8 bases line up with TRBD2. Per the germline V gene, CDR1 is SQVTM and CDR2 is ANQGSEA. Trimming cost V 2 bases and J 1 base; bases outside gene matches: 10. CDR3 size: 16 residues. CDR3 region: CSVEREVREASYEQYF. CDR3 DNA: TGCAGCGTTGAACGGGAAGTGCGGGAGGCGTCCTACGAGCAGTACTTC.

The chain has TRBV6-2 or TRBV6-3 and TRBJ2-7; 7 nucleotides match TRBD2. The V gene end was trimmed by 2 bases and the J gene end by 2 bases; junction bases not matched to a gene: 6. Germline assignment: CDR1 MNHEY and CDR2 SVGEGT. The CDR3 has 15 amino acids. The CDR3 DNA reads as TGTGCCAGCAGTTACGTCGGGGGGATAACCTACGAGCAGTACTTC. This gives the protein CASSYVGGITYEQYF.

On this clone itself: Other DNA sequences of this sample code for an identical CDR3. The genes are TRBV12-3 or TRBV12-4 and TRBJ2-1; D ambiguous. V was pared by 2 bases and J by 7 bases, with 6 bases between. The CDR3 has 12 residues. This CDR3 reads CASSLTGNEQFF. The DNA of the CDR3 is TGTGCCAGCAGTTTAACCGGGAATGAGCAGTTCTTC.

V is TRBV11-3 and J is TRBJ2-1; the match to TRBD2 covers 11 bases. This CDR3 has 15 residues. V trimming: 1 base; J trimming: 8 bases; junction bases outside the gene matches: 4. The germline V gene encodes CDR1 SGHNT and CDR2 YENEEA. The CDR3 coding sequence is TGTGCCAGCAGCTTAGTACTAGCGGGAGTTGATGAGCAGTTCTTC. This codes for CASSLVLAGVDEQFF.

The chain joins TRBV2 to TRBJ1-1, with 9 bases lining up with TRBD1. The germline V gene encodes CDR1 SNHLY and CDR2 FYNNEI. The CDR3 runs to 12 residues. Trimming took 7 bases from V and 8 from J; bases not matched to a gene: 5. CDR3 nucleotide sequence: TGTGCCAGCAATTGGGACAGGGAGGAAGCTTTCTTT. It yields the protein CASNWDREEAFF.

This clone was seen more than once but under ten times. This chain links TRBV19 with TRBJ2-7; 7 nucleotides line up with TRBD1. Trimming at V came to 6 bases and at J to 2 bases, leaving 7 bases not matched to a gene. Germline V gives CDR1 LNHDA, CDR2 SQIVND (reference sequence). The CDR3 contains 14 residues. The CDR3 DNA reads TGTGCCAGTAGCTACAGGGGCCTGACCTACGAGCAGTACTTC. Translated: CASSYRGLTYEQYF.